Sequencing of this TCR beta chain was carried out in a study of breast tumors, draining lymph nodes, adjacent tissues. Notes on this clonotype: Its target is unknown. Being one base from a much bigger clone, this may be a read error.

TCRdb re-called the multiplex PCR reads with MiXCR, one entry per CDR3 protein. The data show roughly 260,000 distinct CDR3 sequences, roughly 30% seen once. Trimming took 8 bases from V and 3 from J, leaving 11 bases between them. This CDR3 spans 12 amino acids. CDR1 is MNHNY and CDR2 is SVGAGI in the germline V gene (reference sequence). Study-level points and caveats: The lymph node origin of tumor T cells was framed as consistent with a hypothesis, not demonstrated.

Breast cancer patients provided tissue from their axillary draining lymph nodes. Sequencing was carried out using axillary lymph node tissue. The source is a female donor with breast cancer. Some clones in this sample may be carry-over from other donors' samples. The V gene is TRBV6-6, the J gene TRBJ2-7; D gene uncertain. CDR3 residues: CASWHTNYEQYF. For the CDR3, the DNA is TGTGCCAGCTGGCACACCAACTACGAGCAGTACTTC.